This T cell receptor (beta chain) was found in a study of CD8+ T cells in alopecia areata. Study in general: Treated patients were given oral tofacitinib, which was dosed at 5 to 10 mg twice daily. It was 6 to 18 months of tofacitinib, and then there were 6 months off drug. The authors scored treated patients' severity by affected scalp percentage.

Treatment here: oral pan-JAK inhibitor, 5-10 mg twice daily. Reverse transcribed after extraction, RNA yielded cDNA as the sequencing template. Profiled with immunoSEQ multiplex PCR; TCRdb holds only in-frame clones, not every one. Among about 200,000 clones listed, 35% to 40% were seen once. CDR3 size: 13 residues. The V end was cut by 4 bases, the J end by 4 bases, with 11 bases between. The germline gives CDR1 SGHRS, CDR2 YFSETQ. In regard to this clone: The antigen remains undetermined.

Study results and limitations: Possibly because of HLA-related factors, TCR sharing was less clear across patients than in mice.

The chain links TRBV5-1 to TRBJ1-1; D gene ambiguous. This TCR was sampled from a human donor with alopecia areata. This sample comprised CD4+ T cells sorted from blood, obtained around week 30, from a patient treated with tofacitinib. CDR3 sequence reads: CASSLAAGTEAFF. In nucleotides, the CDR3 is TGCGCCAGCAGCCTAGCCGCGGGCACTGAAGCTTTCTTT.